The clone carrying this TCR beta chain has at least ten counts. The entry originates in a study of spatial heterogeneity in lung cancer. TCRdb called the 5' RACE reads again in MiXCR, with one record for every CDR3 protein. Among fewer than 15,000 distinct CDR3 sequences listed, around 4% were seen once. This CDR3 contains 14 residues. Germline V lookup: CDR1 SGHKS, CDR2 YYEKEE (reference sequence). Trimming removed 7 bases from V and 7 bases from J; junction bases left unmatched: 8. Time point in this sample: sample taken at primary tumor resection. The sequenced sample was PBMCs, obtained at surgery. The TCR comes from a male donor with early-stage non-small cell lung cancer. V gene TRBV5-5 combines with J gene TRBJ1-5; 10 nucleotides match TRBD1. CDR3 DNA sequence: TGTGCCAGCGCCGGGACAGGGGTAGACCAGCCCCAGCATTTT. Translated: CASAGTGVDQPQHF.